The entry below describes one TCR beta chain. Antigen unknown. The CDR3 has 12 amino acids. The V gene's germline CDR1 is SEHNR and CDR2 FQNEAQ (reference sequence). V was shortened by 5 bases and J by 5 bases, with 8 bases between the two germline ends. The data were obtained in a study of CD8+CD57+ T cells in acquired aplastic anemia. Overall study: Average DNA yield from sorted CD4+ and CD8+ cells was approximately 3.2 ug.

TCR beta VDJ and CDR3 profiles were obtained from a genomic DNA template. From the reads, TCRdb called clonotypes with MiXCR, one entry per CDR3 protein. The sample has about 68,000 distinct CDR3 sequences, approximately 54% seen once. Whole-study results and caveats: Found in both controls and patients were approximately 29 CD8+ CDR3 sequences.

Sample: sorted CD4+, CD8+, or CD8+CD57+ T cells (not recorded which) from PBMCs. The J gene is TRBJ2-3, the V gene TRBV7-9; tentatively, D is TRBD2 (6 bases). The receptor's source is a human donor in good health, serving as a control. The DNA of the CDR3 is TGTGCCAGCAGCCGACTAGGAGATACGCAGTATTTT. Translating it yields CASSRLGDTQYF.